This is a list of T cell receptor beta chains from one sample in a study of T cells in Graves' hyperthyroidism and ophthalmopathy. TCRdb passed the multiplex PCR reads through MiXCR, listing each CDR3 protein once. The sample includes about 250,000 distinct CDR3 sequences, approximately 20% of them seen just once. Sequencing was performed on blood. The receptors originated from a man aged 30-40 years with Graves' ophthalmopathy. Both conserved end residues are part of each CDR3. D genes are given only for firm matches. For some rows the clone size is stated as once, few or many, or as a class when expanded; others skip it.

TRBD1 | many | TRBJ1-2 | 15 | TRBV9 | CASSYGQGADYGYTF | TGTGCCAGCAGCTACGGACAGGGCGCTGACTATGGCTACACCTTC
. | . | TRBJ2-4 | 12 | TRBV12-3/TRBV12-4 | CASSRTKNIQYF | TGTGCCAGCAGTCGTACCAAAAACATTCAGTACTTC
TRBD2 | many | TRBJ2-1 | 15 | TRBV28 | CASSLGGGPSEEQFF | TGTGCCAGCAGTTTAGGGGGAGGGCCCTCAGAAGAGCAGTTCTTC
. | few | TRBJ1-1 | 16 | TRBV5-1 | CASSERPSGGNTEAFF | TGCGCCAGCAGCGAAAGACCTAGTGGTGGGAACACTGAAGCTTTCTTT
. | . | TRBJ2-7 | 15 | TRBV6-1 | CASSTTNPSSYEQYF | TGTGCCAGCAGTACGACTAATCCCAGCTCCTACGAGCAGTACTTC
TRBD2 | few | TRBJ2-4 | 19 | TRBV6-2/TRBV6-3 | CASSYYAGRTSGALNIQYF | TGTGCCAGCAGTTACTATGCCGGCAGGACTAGCGGGGCCTTAAACATTCAGTACTTC
TRBD1 | few | TRBJ2-7 | 16 | TRBV9 | CASSPLTGTGGYEQYF | TGTGCCAGCAGCCCCCTAACCGGGACAGGGGGCTACGAGCAGTACTTC
. | . | TRBJ1-5 | 15 | TRBV5-1 | CASSLEGVGNQPQHF | TGCGCCAGCAGCTTGGAAGGGGTCGGCAATCAGCCCCAGCATTTT
TRBD2 | . | TRBJ2-5 | 17 | TRBV5-6 | CASSPSLAGSLQETQYF | TGTGCCAGCAGCCCTTCCCTAGCGGGAAGTCTCCAAGAGACCCAGTACTTC
TRBD1 | many | TRBJ2-7 | 15 | TRBV20-1 | CSASDAGTGSYEQYF | TGCAGTGCTAGTGACGCCGGGACAGGGTCCTACGAGCAGTACTTC
. | . | TRBJ2-2 | 11 | TRBV12-3/TRBV12-4 | CASSPARELFF | TGTGCCAGCAGTCCTGCCCGGGAGCTGTTTTTT
. | few | TRBJ1-5 | 13 | TRBV28 | CASEDRNNQPQHF | TGTGCCAGTGAAGACAGGAACAATCAGCCCCAGCATTTT
. | . | TRBJ1-4 | 12 | TRBV30 | CAWLTGQEKLFF | TGTGCCTGGCTAACCGGACAAGAAAAACTGTTTTTT
. | . | TRBJ1-2 | 16 | TRBV7-6 | CASSYSIPTGDYGYTF | TGTGCCAGCAGTTATTCAATCCCGACAGGAGACTATGGCTACACCTTC
TRBD2 | . | TRBJ2-7 | 15 | TRBV19 | CASSHDLAGSYEQYF | TGTGCCAGTAGCCACGACCTAGCGGGGAGTTACGAGCAGTACTTC
. | few | TRBJ2-7 | 11 | TRBV12-3/TRBV12-4 | CASSSGVEQYF | TGTGCCAGCAGCTCAGGGGTCGAGCAGTACTTC
TRBD1 | . | TRBJ2-1 | 14 | TRBV7-6 | CASSQGGYSRGQFF | TGTGCCAGCAGCCAAGGGGGCTATTCCAGGGGGCAGTTCTTC
. | few | TRBJ1-1 | 14 | TRBV25-1 | CASSEQGGVPEAFF | TGTGCCAGCAGTGAACAAGGCGGAGTCCCTGAAGCTTTCTTT
. | . | TRBJ1-3 | 14 | TRBV20-1 | CSAKVGGAGSTIYF | TGCAGTGCTAAAGTGGGGGGAGCTGGAAGCACCATATATTTT
. | few | TRBJ2-1 | 13 | TRBV18 | CASSPVAYNEQFF | TGTGCCAGCTCACCGGTAGCCTACAATGAGCAGTTCTTC
. | . | TRBJ1-2 | 14 | TRBV5-4 | CASSLGDSHYGYTF | TGTGCCAGCAGCTTAGGAGACAGTCACTATGGCTACACCTTC
. | . | TRBJ2-2 | 15 | TRBV28 | CASSLATGGTGELFF | TGTGCCAGCAGTTTGGCGACGGGTGGCACCGGGGAGCTGTTTTTT
TRBD1 | many | TRBJ2-7 | 15 | TRBV11-3 | CASSPTNRGLDEQYF | TGTGCCAGCAGCCCGACCAACAGGGGGCTAGACGAGCAGTACTTC
. | . | TRBJ1-1 | 14 | TRBV19 | CASKWERMGTEAFF | TGTGCCAGTAAATGGGAGCGCATGGGCACTGAAGCTTTCTTT
TRBD2 | . | TRBJ2-1 | 15 | TRBV2 | CASTSGLADLNEQFF | TGTGCCAGCACCTCGGGACTAGCGGACCTCAATGAGCAGTTCTTC
. | . | TRBJ1-2 | 14 | TRBV7-9 | CASSPSGLTYGYTF | TGTGCCAGCAGCCCTTCGGGACTGACCTATGGCTACACCTTC
. | many | TRBJ1-1 | 15 | TRBV5-1 | CASSLRGGGNTEAFF | TGCGCCAGCAGCTTGAGGGGGGGCGGGAACACTGAAGCTTTCTTT
TRBD1 | . | TRBJ1-2 | 17 | TRBV18 | CASSSSPGTGLNYGYTF | TGTGCCAGCTCATCCTCCCCCGGGACAGGGCTTAACTATGGCTACACCTTC
TRBD2 | . | TRBJ2-3 | 13 | TRBV2 | CASRGLPTDTQYF | TGTGCCAGCAGGGGACTACCCACAGATACGCAGTATTTT
. | few | TRBJ2-1 | 13 | TRBV5-1 | CASSFETTNGQFF | TGCGCCAGCAGCTTCGAGACCACCAATGGGCAGTTCTTC
. | once | TRBJ2-7 | 16 | TRBV3-1 | CASSQDHTSSSYEQYF | TGTGCCAGCAGCCAAGATCACACTTCCAGCTCCTACGAGCAGTACTTC
. | few | TRBJ1-4 | 12 | TRBV2 | CASGSEREKLFF | TGTGCCAGCGGTAGTGAACGTGAAAAACTGTTTTTT
. | . | TRBJ1-1 | 13 | TRBV7-2 | CASSSRWDTEAFF | TGTGCCAGCAGCTCGCGGTGGGACACTGAAGCTTTCTTT
. | . | TRBJ2-7 | 13 | TRBV11-2 | CASSWTPTYEQYF | TGTGCCAGCAGCTGGACTCCTACCTACGAGCAGTACTTC
. | many | TRBJ2-3 | 14 | TRBV5-1 | CASSNGELTDTQYF | TGCGCCAGCAGCAACGGGGAGCTTACAGATACGCAGTATTTT
. | . | TRBJ1-2 | 13 | TRBV19 | CASSTPPRTAYTF | TGTGCCAGTAGCACCCCCCCACGGACTGCATACACCTTC
. | few | TRBJ2-1 | 15 | TRBV5-8 | CASSLGVRRGSEQFF | TGTGCCAGCAGCTTGGGTGTGCGGAGGGGCTCCGAGCAGTTCTTC
. | many | TRBJ2-7 | 15 | TRBV12-3/TRBV12-4 | CASSYNRVSETEQYF | TGTGCCAGCAGTTATAACAGGGTATCGGAGACCGAGCAGTACTTC
. | many | TRBJ2-3 | 14 | TRBV27 | CASSYQRPTDTQYF | TGTGCCAGCAGTTATCAGCGGCCCACAGATACGCAGTATTTT
TRBD1 | . | TRBJ1-2 | 13 | TRBV6-1 | CASSERDRNGYTF | TGTGCCAGCAGTGAACGGGACAGAAACGGCTACACCTTC
TRBD2 | . | TRBJ2-3 | 15 | TRBV5-5 | CASSFPTSEADTQYF | TGTGCCAGCAGCTTTCCGACTAGCGAGGCAGATACGCAGTATTTT
. | many | TRBJ2-1 | 17 | TRBV28 | CATDTSLIAATYNEQFF | TGTGCCACCGACACATCCTTGATAGCGGCTACCTACAATGAGCAGTTCTTC
. | . | TRBJ2-7 | 17 | TRBV4-1 | CASSQQSAASDFYEQYF | TGCGCCAGCAGCCAACAAAGCGCAGCGTCTGATTTCTACGAGCAGTACTTC
TRBD2 | . | TRBJ2-7 | 13 | TRBV19 | CASSNSGRSEQYF | TGTGCCAGTAGTAATAGCGGGAGAAGTGAGCAGTACTTC
TRBD2 | once | TRBJ2-1 | 14 | TRBV3-1 | CASSLTSGTNEQFF | TGTGCCAGCAGCCTGACTAGCGGGACGAATGAGCAGTTCTTC
TRBD2 | few | TRBJ2-1 | 18 | TRBV7-9 | CASSLTGTSGSLYNEQFF | TGTGCCAGCAGCCTAACCGGGACTAGCGGGAGTCTGTACAATGAGCAGTTCTTC
TRBD2 | . | TRBJ2-7 | 15 | TRBV10-3 | CAISGAGGSPDEQYF | TGTGCCATCAGTGGTGCTGGCGGGAGCCCCGACGAGCAGTACTTC
. | . | TRBJ1-5 | 14 | TRBV27 | CASSPRYSNQPQHF | TGTGCCAGCAGTCCCCGATATAGCAATCAGCCCCAGCATTTT
TRBD1 | few | TRBJ1-3 | 15 | TRBV28 | CASSPRDRGGNTIYF | TGTGCCAGCAGTCCGCGCGACAGGGGAGGAAACACCATATATTTT
TRBD1 | many | TRBJ1-6 | 14 | TRBV30 | CAWNRDRGSSPLHF | TGTGCCTGGAACCGGGACAGGGGAAGTTCACCCCTCCACTTT
. | many | TRBJ1-1 | 14 | TRBV7-2 | CASSLALAGGFAFF | TGTGCCAGCAGCTTAGCGCTTGCAGGTGGTTTCGCTTTCTTT
. | few | TRBJ2-3 | 12 | TRBV29-1 | CSVGGGTDTQYF | TGCAGCGTTGGCGGGGGCACAGATACGCAGTATTTT
. | . | TRBJ2-2 | 14 | TRBV30 | CAWSLRQNTGELFF | TGTGCCTGGAGTTTAAGACAGAACACCGGGGAGCTGTTTTTT
. | . | TRBJ2-1 | 14 | TRBV20-1 | CSARALRAYNEQFF | TGCAGTGCTAGAGCCCTACGCGCCTACAATGAGCAGTTCTTC
. | . | TRBJ2-7 | 15 | TRBV20-1 | CSARSREKASYEQYF | TGCAGTGCTAGATCCCGGGAGAAGGCCTCCTACGAGCAGTACTTC
. | . | TRBJ2-3 | 16 | TRBV9 | CASSVVPDISTDTQYF | TGTGCCAGCAGCGTAGTTCCAGATATTAGCACAGATACGCAGTATTTT
. | many | TRBJ1-1 | 13 | TRBV3-1 | CASSPAYNTEAFF | TGTGCCAGCAGCCCCGCCTATAACACTGAAGCTTTCTTT
. | . | TRBJ2-1 | 15 | TRBV6-5 | CASSLTDSSYNEQFF | TGTGCCAGCAGTTTGACAGACAGCTCCTACAATGAGCAGTTCTTC
. | . | TRBJ1-5 | 13 | TRBV19 | CASSIASGQPQHF | TGTGCCAGTAGTATAGCATCGGGACAGCCCCAGCATTTT
. | many | TRBJ2-5 | 12 | TRBV28 | CASSDRKETQYF | TGTGCCAGCTCGGACAGAAAAGAGACCCAGTACTTC